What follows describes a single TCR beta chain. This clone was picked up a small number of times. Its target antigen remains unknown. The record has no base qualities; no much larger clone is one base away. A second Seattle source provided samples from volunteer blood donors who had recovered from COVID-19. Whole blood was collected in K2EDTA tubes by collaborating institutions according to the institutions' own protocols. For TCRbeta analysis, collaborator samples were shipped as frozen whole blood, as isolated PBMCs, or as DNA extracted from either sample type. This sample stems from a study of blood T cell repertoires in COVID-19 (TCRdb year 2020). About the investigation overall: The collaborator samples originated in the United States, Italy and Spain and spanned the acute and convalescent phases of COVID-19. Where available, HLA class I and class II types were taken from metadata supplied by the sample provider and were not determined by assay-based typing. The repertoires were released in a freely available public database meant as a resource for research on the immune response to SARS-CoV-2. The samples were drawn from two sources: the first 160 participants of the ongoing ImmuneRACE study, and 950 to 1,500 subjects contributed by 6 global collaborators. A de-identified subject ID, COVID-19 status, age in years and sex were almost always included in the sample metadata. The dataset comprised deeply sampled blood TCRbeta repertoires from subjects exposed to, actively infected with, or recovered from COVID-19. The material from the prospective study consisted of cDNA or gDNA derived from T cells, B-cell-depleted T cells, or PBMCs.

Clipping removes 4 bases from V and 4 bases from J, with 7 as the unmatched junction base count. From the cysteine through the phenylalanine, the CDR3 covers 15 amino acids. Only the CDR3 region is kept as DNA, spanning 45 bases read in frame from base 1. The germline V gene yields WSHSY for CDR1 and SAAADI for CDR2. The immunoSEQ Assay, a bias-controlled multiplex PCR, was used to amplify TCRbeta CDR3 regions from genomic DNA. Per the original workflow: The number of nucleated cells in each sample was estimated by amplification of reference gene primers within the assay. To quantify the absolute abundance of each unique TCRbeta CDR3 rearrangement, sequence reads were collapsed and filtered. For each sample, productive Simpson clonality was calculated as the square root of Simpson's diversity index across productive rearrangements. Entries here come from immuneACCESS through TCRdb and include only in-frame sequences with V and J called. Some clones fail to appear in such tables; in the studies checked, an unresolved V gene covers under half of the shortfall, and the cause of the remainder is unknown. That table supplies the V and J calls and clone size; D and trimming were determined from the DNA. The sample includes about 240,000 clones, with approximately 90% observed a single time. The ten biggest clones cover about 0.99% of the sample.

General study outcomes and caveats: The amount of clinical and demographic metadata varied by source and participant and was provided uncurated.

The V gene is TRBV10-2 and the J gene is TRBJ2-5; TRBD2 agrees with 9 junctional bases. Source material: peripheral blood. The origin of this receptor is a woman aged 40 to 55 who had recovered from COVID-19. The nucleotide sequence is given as TGCGCCAGCAGTGGGGGTAGCGGGAGCGGAGAGACCCAGTACTTC. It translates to CASSGGSGSGETQYF.